This TCR beta chain was documented in a study of blood T cell repertoires in COVID-19. As processed by the authors: For nucleated cells, counts were estimated from reference gene primer amplification. Produced via immunoSEQ multiplex PCR; TCRdb's table is partial and in-frame only. The DNA gave D and trimming, while V, J and clone size come from that table. The table records around 250,000 clones, 70% to 90% of them present only once. Input material: PBMCs or T cells enriched from blood (not recorded which). The sequence came from a woman in her 50s who had recovered from COVID-19.

CDR3 loop: CASSRQSTTNEKLFF. The DNA of the CDR3 is TGTGCCAGCAGTCGACAGTCTACAACTAATGAAAAACTGTTTTTT. The chain is built from TRBV2 and TRBJ1-4; perhaps TRBD1 as D (5 bases). This CDR3 is built from 15 residues. V shed 5 bases and J shed 0 bases, with 10 bases lying between them. CDR1 is SNHLY and CDR2 is FYNNEI in the germline V gene.